A selection of T cell receptor beta chains follows, all from one sample in a study of tumor-infiltrating T cells and Merkel cell polyomavirus. Clones were read by immunoSEQ multiplex PCR, and TCRdb kept only the in-frame ones, dropping some. The sample has fewer than 3,500 clones, 70% to 90% seen once. Sequenced input: tumor tissue. These TCRs come from a man in his fifties with Merkel cell carcinoma. Each CDR3 is given with its conserved first and last residue. D genes are given only for firm matches. Some rows have no size entry. The others give once, few or many, or a class for an expanded clone.

>TRBV19|NA|NA|TRBJ1-1
CASSITYGQGNTEAFF
TGTGCCAGTAGTATAACGTACGGGCAGGGGAACACTGAAGCTTTCTTT
>TRBV5-1|NA|NA|TRBJ1-1
CASSRFMGGTNTEAFF
TGCGCCAGCAGTCGTTTCATGGGGGGGACGAACACTGAAGCTTTCTTT
>TRBV5-1|NA|NA|TRBJ1-6
CASSFADGGNSPLHF
TGCGCCAGCAGCTTCGCAGACGGCGGGAATTCACCCCTCCACTTT
>TRBV5-1|NA|TRBD2|TRBJ2-7
CASSGGGAYEQYF
TGCGCCAGCAGCGGCGGGGGGGCCTACGAGCAGTACTTC
>TRBV19|NA|NA|TRBJ2-1
CASSIAGDHFYNEQFF
TGTGCCAGTAGTATCGCAGGGGACCATTTTTACAATGAGCAGTTCTTC
>TRBV19|few|NA|TRBJ1-1
CAVRRGLTEAFF
TGTGCCGTAAGACGGGGATTAACTGAAGCTTTCTTT
>TRBV10-2|NA|TRBD2|TRBJ2-5
CATSESGGGQETQYF
TGCGCCACCTCGGAGAGCGGGGGTGGTCAAGAGACCCAGTACTTC
>TRBV7-2|NA|TRBD2|TRBJ2-3
CASSRQRLAGGSTDTQYF
TGTGCCAGCAGCAGGCAGCGACTAGCGGGGGGTTCCACAGATACGCAGTATTTT
>TRBV4-3|once|NA|TRBJ1-5
CASSQESGSFWGPNSNQPQHF
TGCGCCAGCAGCCAAGAATCAGGGTCCTTCTGGGGCCCCAATAGCAATCAGCCCCAGCATTTT
>TRBV29-1|once|TRBD1|TRBJ1-1
CSAGTGANTEAFF
TGCAGCGCCGGGACAGGGGCGAACACTGAAGCTTTCTTT
>TRBV6-5|NA|NA|TRBJ2-2
CASSYSMGQNTGELFF
TGTGCCAGCAGTTACTCGATGGGACAAAACACCGGGGAGCTGTTTTTT
>TRBV10-1|NA|NA|TRBJ1-4
CASSEGAFNEKLFF
TGCGCCAGCAGTGAAGGGGCTTTTAATGAAAAACTGTTTTTT
>TRBV4-2|NA|NA|TRBJ2-2
CASSQEKGGAGELFF
TGTGCCAGCAGCCAAGAGAAAGGGGGGGCCGGGGAGCTGTTTTTT
>TRBV2|NA|TRBD2|TRBJ2-3
CASKELAGRGDTQYF
TGTGCCAGCAAGGAACTAGCGGGGAGAGGAGATACGCAGTATTTT
>TRBV5-5|once|NA|TRBJ1-2
CASSLAGSGAYGYTF
TGTGCCAGCAGCTTGGCCGGGTCAGGGGCCTATGGCTACACCTTC
>TRBV5-4|NA|NA|TRBJ1-2
CASSRGRSNGYTF
TGTGCCAGCAGCAGGGGCAGGAGTAATGGCTACACCTTC
>TRBV5-1|NA|NA|TRBJ2-5
CASSLASADQETQYF
TGCGCCAGCAGCTTGGCCTCGGCGGACCAAGAGACCCAGTACTTC
>TRBV7-2|NA|NA|TRBJ2-3
CASSLGTSTDTQYF
TGTGCCAGCAGCTTAGGGACTAGCACAGATACGCAGTATTTT
>TRBV25-1|NA|TRBD2|TRBJ2-7
CASSRGGEAGGSSYEQYF
TGTGCCAGCAGTCGGGGGGGGGAAGCGGGGGGTAGCTCCTACGAGCAGTACTTC
>TRBV14|NA|NA|TRBJ2-5
CASSPTWETQYF
TGTGCCAGCAGCCCGACATGGGAGACCCAGTACTTC
>TRBV19|NA|NA|TRBJ2-2
CASKDQGLATGELFF
TGTGCCAGCAAAGACCAGGGCCTCGCGACCGGGGAGCTGTTTTTT
>TRBV6-4|NA|TRBD2|TRBJ2-1
CASSDFGRGGVEQFF
TGTGCCAGCAGTGACTTTGGTCGGGGGGGGGTTGAGCAGTTCTTC
>TRBV5-6|NA|NA|TRBJ2-5
CASSLKLQETQYF
TGTGCCAGCAGTTTAAAGCTTCAAGAGACCCAGTACTTC
>TRBV6-4|NA|TRBD2|TRBJ2-3
CASSDSYSGGPSDTQYF
TGTGCCAGCAGTGACTCGTATAGCGGGGGGCCCTCAGATACGCAGTATTTT
>TRBV11-2|once|NA|TRBJ2-1
CASSFDWNNEQFF
TGTGCCAGCAGCTTTGACTGGAACAATGAGCAGTTCTTC
>TRBV9|NA|TRBD1|TRBJ2-2
CASSAQGAGTGELFF
TGTGCCAGCAGCGCCCAGGGGGCGGGCACCGGGGAGCTGTTTTTT
>TRBV18|NA|NA|TRBJ1-4
CASSPPRAFFEKLFF
TGTGCCAGCTCCCCCCCCAGGGCGTTTTTCGAAAAACTGTTTTTT
>TRBV11-3|NA|NA|TRBJ2-6
CASRVGASGANVLTF
TGTGCCAGCAGAGTGGGGGCTTCTGGGGCCAACGTCCTGACTTTC
>TRBV18|NA|TRBD2|TRBJ2-1
CASSPRGSSYNEQLF
TGTGCCAGCTCACCACGCGGGAGCTCCTACAATGAGCAGCTCTTC
>TRBV6-5|NA|TRBD1|TRBJ1-5
CASRRIQGSNQPQHF
TGTGCCAGCAGAAGGATACAGGGGTCTAATCAGCCCCAGCATTTT
>TRBV7-8|once|NA|TRBJ2-2
CASSFPPGGYTGELFF
TGTGCCAGCAGCTTTCCTCCAGGAGGGTACACCGGGGAGCTGTTTTTT
>TRBV14|NA|NA|TRBJ2-5
CASSQVVGGLETQYF
TGTGCCAGCAGCCAAGTCGTGGGGGGGCTGGAGACCCAGTACTTC
>TRBV4-1|NA|TRBD1|TRBJ1-5
CASSQGTGQPFNQPQHF
TGCGCCAGCAGCCAAGGGACGGGACAGCCCTTCAATCAGCCCCAGCATTTT
>TRBV29-1|NA|TRBD1|TRBJ1-3
CSAQGAGGNTIYF
TGCAGCGCCCAGGGGGCAGGCGGAAACACCATATATTTT
>TRBV7-9|NA|TRBD2|TRBJ2-3
CASSPPLAGEGDTQYF
TGTGCCAGCAGCCCGCCCTTAGCGGGGGAGGGGGATACGCAGTATTTT
>TRBV10-3|NA|NA|TRBJ2-7
CAISVLGTAEGEQYF
TGTGCCATCAGTGTTCTTGGGACCGCGGAGGGCGAGCAGTACTTC
>TRBV6-5|NA|NA|TRBJ2-1
CASKSGSYNEQFF
TGTGCCAGCAAGTCAGGATCCTACAATGAGCAGTTCTTC
>TRBV10-2|once|TRBD2|TRBJ2-3
CASSWTSGGMDTQYF
TGCGCCAGCAGCTGGACTAGCGGGGGGATGGATACGCAGTATTTT
>TRBV4-3|NA|TRBD2|TRBJ2-3
CASSQDRGTSARTDTQYF
TGCGCCAGCAGCCAAGATCGAGGGACTAGCGCCCGCACAGATACGCAGTATTTT
>TRBV27|NA|NA|TRBJ1-1
CASSGQYTEAFF
TGTGCCAGCAGCGGACAGTACACTGAAGCTTTCTTT
>TRBV27|NA|NA|TRBJ2-1
CASSPTADSYNEQFF
TGTGCCAGCAGTCCGACGGCCGACAGTTACAATGAGCAGTTCTTC
>TRBV5-1|NA|TRBD2|TRBJ2-2
CASSTGLAGELFF
TGCGCCAGCAGCACCGGACTAGCCGGGGAGCTGTTTTTT
>TRBV11-2|once|NA|TRBJ2-7
CASSLVRGYEQYF
TGTGCCAGCAGCTTAGTTAGGGGCTACGAGCAGTACTTC
>TRBV5-8|NA|NA|TRBJ1-1
CASRRRGGAPGTEAFF
TGTGCCAGCCGACGTCGGGGGGGGGCGCCAGGGACTGAAGCTTTCTTT
>TRBV5-1|NA|TRBD1|TRBJ2-5
CASSLVGTGVVETQYF
TGCGCCAGCAGCTTGGTTGGGACAGGGGTTGTCGAGACCCAGTACTTC
>TRBV5-1|NA|TRBD1|TRBJ2-3
CASRRGQGGEPQYF
TGCGCCAGCAGGCGAGGACAGGGTGGGGAGCCGCAGTATTTT
>TRBV7-2|NA|NA|TRBJ1-2
CASSGGRDINYGYTF
TGTGCCAGCAGCGGTGGACGGGATATTAACTATGGCTACACCTTC
>TRBV30|NA|TRBD1|TRBJ1-1
CAWRLDLGQVGVKTEAFF
TGTGCCTGGAGACTAGATCTGGGACAGGTCGGGGTGAAGACTGAAGCTTTCTTT
>TRBV6-5|once|TRBD1|TRBJ1-2
CASSRGQGNYGYTF
TGTGCCAGCAGTCGGGGACAGGGGAACTATGGCTACACCTTC
>TRBV6-6|NA|NA|TRBJ2-2
CASRPEGGELFF
TGTGCCAGCAGGCCAGAGGGCGGGGAGCTGTTTTTT
>TRBV4-2|once|NA|TRBJ2-3
CASSQERGYSTDTQYF
TGTGCCAGCAGCCAAGAACGGGGATATAGCACAGATACGCAGTATTTT
>TRBV10-3|NA|NA|TRBJ1-6
CASQDFYNSPLHF
TGTGCCAGTCAGGACTTCTATAATTCACCCCTCCACTTT
>TRBV5-1|once|NA|TRBJ1-2
CASSLRPPPAGIKCGYTF
TGCGCCAGCAGCTTGCGTCCTCCCCCTGCAGGGATAAAGTGTGGCTACACCTTC
>TRBV6-1|NA|NA|TRBJ2-5
CASSARDSQGTQYF
TGTGCCAGCAGTGCCCGGGACTCACAAGGGACCCAGTACTTC
>TRBV4-1|NA|TRBD1|TRBJ2-1
CASSQAGQPSNEQFF
TGCGCCAGCAGCCAAGCGGGACAGCCCTCGAATGAGCAGTTCTTC